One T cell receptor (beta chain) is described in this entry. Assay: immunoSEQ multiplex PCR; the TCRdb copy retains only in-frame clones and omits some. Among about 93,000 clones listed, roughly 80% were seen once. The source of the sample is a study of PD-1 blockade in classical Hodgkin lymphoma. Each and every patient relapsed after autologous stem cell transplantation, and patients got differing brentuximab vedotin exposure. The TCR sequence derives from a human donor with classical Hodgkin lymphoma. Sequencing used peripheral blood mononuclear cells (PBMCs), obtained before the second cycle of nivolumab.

Written as DNA, the CDR3 is TGTGCCAGCAGCTTAACGCCGCGGGAGCAGGGAGAGACCCAGTACTTC. It encodes CASSLTPREQGETQYF. The J gene is TRBJ2-5, the V gene TRBV7-3; 7 bases map to TRBD2. The CDR3 runs 16 residues. From germline, CDR1 is SGHTA and CDR2 FQGTGA. V lost 0 bases and J lost 4; bases outside the gene matches: 8.